This T cell receptor (beta chain) was identified in a study of shared clonotypes between healthy human individuals. The overall study: The people who gave samples were two women and a few men aged 18 to 49. Study-wide results and limits: What rarefaction showed was incomplete sorted-subset sequencing despite large depth.

CD45RO-negative cells were positively selected for CCR7, leaving out terminally differentiated effector memory CD45RA+ cells. Original data processing: Junction-only sequences without quality scores were provided by ImmunoSEQ, so filtering was different. TCRdb's copy holds only in-frame clones and misses some; the assay was immunoSEQ multiplex PCR. V and J calls and clone size come straight from that table; D and trimming were deduced from the DNA. The table shows around 1.9 million clones, with 90% to 95% occurring only once. This CDR3 has 18 residues. Germline assignment: CDR1 MDHEN and CDR2 SYDVKM. The junction had 15 bases not matched to a gene; V was cut back by 2 bases and J by 7 bases. As for this clone: The target antigen is unknown.

The chain has TRBV28 and TRBJ2-1, with 9 bases identical to TRBD2. Sequencing was carried out using naive CD8+ T cells from PBMCs. The sequence derives from a man aged 18 to 30 in good health. Some clones in this sample may be carry-over from other donors' samples. CDR3 nucleotides: TGTGCCAGCAGTTTAAAGCTAGGGGGCGGGAGGGCTGATAATGAGCAGTTCTTC. It is translated as CASSLKLGGGRADNEQFF.